This record covers a single TCR beta chain. The data were obtained in a study of blood T cell repertoires in COVID-19. Across the study: The cDNA or gDNA used as material had been derived from T cells, B-cell-depleted T cells, or PBMCs.

As handled by the study authors: By means of reference gene primer amplification, nucleated cell counts were estimated. The repertoire was sequenced with immunoSEQ multiplex PCR; TCRdb's copy has only in-frame clones and lacks some. The DNA gave D and trimming, while V, J and clone size come from that table. The sample lists more than 60,000 clones; roughly nine tenths were seen once. The CDR3 length is 16 residues. In germline, CDR1 is MDHEN, CDR2 SYDVKM. With 8 bases removed from V and 2 bases from J, the gap between germline ends came to 19 bases. Sequencing was carried out using peripheral blood. J is TRBJ1-5 and V is TRBV28; no reliable D call. The sequence was collected from a woman aged 50 to 65 with active COVID-19. DNA of the CDR3: TGTGCCAGCCTCACCTCGGCAGGTAGAGGCAATCAGCCCCAGCATTTT. The encoded protein is CASLTSAGRGNQPQHF.